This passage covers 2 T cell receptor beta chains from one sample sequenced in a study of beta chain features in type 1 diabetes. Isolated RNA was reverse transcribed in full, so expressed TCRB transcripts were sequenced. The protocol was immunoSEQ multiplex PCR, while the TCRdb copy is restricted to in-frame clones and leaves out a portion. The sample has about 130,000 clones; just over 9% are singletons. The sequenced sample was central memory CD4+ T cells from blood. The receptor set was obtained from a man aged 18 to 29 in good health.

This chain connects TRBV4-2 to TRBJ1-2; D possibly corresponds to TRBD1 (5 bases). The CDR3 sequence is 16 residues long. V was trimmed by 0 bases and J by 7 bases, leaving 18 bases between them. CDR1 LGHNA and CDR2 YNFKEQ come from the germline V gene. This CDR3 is CASSQDGGRALGGYTF. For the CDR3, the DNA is TGTGCCAGCAGCCAAGATGGGGGGAGGGCGCTCGGTGGCTACACCTTC.

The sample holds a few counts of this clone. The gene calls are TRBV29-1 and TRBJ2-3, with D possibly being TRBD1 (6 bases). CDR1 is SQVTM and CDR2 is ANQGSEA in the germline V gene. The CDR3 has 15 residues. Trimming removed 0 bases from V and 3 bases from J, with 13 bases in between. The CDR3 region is CSVEDRRQETDTQYF. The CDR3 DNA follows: TGCAGCGTTGAAGATCGTAGACAGGAGACAGATACGCAGTATTTT.